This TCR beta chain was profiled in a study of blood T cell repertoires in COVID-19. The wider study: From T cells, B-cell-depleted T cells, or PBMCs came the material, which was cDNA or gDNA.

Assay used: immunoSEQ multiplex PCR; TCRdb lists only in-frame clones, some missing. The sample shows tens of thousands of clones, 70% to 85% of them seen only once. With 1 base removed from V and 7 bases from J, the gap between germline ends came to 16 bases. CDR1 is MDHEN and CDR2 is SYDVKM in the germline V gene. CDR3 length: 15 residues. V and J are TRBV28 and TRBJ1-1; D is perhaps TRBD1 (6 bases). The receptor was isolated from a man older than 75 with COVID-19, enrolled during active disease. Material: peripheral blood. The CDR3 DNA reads TGTGCCAGCAGTTTATCTTATCGGACAGCCCTTGAAGCTTTCTTT. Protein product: CASSLSYRTALEAFF.